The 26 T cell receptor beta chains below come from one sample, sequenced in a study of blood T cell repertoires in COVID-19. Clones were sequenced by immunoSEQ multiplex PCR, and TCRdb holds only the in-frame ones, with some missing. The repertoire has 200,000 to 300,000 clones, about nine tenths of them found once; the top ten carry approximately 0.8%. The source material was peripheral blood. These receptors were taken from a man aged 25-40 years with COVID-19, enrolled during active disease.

CDR3 in DNA: TGTGCCATCCGGCGGGGACAGGGGGTCTACGAGCAGTACTTC. Its protein is CAIRRGQGVYEQYF. This chain joins TRBV10-3 and TRBJ2-7; 11 bases are a match to TRBD1. The CDR3 has 14 amino acids. V lost 8 bases, J lost 3 bases, and 6 bases stayed unmatched. Germline V gene sequence: CDR1 ENHRY, CDR2 SYGVKD.

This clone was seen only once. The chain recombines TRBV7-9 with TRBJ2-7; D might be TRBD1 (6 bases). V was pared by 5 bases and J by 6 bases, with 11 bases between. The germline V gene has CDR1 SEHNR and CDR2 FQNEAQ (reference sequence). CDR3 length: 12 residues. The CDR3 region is CASSTVGAEQYF. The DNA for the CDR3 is TGTGCCAGCAGCACAGTGGGGGCCGAGCAGTACTTC.

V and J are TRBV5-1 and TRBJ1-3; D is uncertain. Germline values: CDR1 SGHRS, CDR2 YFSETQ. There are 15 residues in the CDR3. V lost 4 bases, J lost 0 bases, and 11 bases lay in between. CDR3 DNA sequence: TGCGCCAGCAGCCAGGCACCGAGCTCTGGAAACACCATATATTTT. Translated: CASSQAPSSGNTIYF.

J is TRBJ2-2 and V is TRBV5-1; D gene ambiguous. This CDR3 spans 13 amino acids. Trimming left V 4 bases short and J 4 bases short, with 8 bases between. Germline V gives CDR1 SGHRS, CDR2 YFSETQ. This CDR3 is CASSTVLTGELFF. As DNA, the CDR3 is TGCGCCAGCAGCACTGTCCTCACCGGGGAGCTGTTTTTT.

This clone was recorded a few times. The CDR3 region is CASRPGESSYNSPLHF. The CDR3 nucleotides read TGTGCCAGCAGGCCCGGGGAGAGCTCCTATAATTCACCCCTCCACTTT. The genes are TRBV2 and TRBJ1-6; D not resolved. Germline CDR1 is SNHLY and CDR2 is FYNNEI. This CDR3 has 16 amino acids. V shed 6 bases and J shed 0 bases, with 12 bases lying between them.

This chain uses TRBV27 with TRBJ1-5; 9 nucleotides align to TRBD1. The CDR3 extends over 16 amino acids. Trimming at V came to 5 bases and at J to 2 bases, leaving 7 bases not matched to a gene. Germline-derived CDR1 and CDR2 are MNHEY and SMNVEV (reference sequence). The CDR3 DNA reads TGTGCCAGCAGTCTGGGCCGGACAGGGGGCAATCAGCCCCAGCATTTT. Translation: CASSLGRTGGNQPQHF.

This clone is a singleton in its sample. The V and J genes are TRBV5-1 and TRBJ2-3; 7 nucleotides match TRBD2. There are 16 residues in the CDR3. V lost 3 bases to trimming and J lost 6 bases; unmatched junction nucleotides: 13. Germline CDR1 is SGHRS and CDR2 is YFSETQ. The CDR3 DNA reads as TGCGCCAGCAGCTCCTCCCCGGGACGGGGGGTCGATACGCAGTATTTT. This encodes CASSSSPGRGVDTQYF.

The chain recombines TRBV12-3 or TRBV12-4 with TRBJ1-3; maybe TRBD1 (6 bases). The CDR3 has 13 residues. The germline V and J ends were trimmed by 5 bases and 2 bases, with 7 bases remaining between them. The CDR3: CASSRQAGNTIYF. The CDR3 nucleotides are TGTGCCAGCAGTCGACAGGCTGGAAACACCATATATTTT.

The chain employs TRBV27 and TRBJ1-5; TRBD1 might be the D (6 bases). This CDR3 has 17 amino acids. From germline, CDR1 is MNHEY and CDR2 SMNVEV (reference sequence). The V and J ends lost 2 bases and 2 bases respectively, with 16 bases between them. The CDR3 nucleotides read TGTGCCAGCAGTTTAATAGGTACAGGGAATCGCAATCAGCCCCAGCATTTT. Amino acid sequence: CASSLIGTGNRNQPQHF.

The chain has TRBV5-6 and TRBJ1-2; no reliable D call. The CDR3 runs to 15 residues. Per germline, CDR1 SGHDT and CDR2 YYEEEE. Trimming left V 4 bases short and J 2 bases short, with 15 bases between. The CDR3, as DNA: TGTGCCAGCAGCGCCCACAGAGAGGGCAACTATGGCTACACCTTC. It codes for CASSAHREGNYGYTF.

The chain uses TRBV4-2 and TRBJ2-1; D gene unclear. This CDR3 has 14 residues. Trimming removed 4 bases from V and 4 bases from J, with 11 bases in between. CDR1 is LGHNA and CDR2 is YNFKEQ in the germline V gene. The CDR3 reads CASSPPGQYNEQFF. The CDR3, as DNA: TGTGCCAGCAGCCCCCCGGGTCAGTACAATGAGCAGTTCTTC.

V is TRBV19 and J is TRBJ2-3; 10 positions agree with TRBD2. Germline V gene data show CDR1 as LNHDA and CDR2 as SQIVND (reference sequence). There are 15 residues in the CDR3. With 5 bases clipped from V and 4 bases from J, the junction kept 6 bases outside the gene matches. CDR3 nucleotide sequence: TGTGCCAGTAGTCCCTCAGCGGGGGGGGCAGATACGCAGTATTTT. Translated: CASSPSAGGADTQYF.

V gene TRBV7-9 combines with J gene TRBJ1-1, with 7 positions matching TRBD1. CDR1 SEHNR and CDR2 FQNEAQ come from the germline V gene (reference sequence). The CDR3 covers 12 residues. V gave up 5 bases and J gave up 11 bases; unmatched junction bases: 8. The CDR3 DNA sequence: TGTGCCAGCAGCCCAGGGGGTTTGGGGGCTTTCTTT. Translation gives CASSPGGLGAFF. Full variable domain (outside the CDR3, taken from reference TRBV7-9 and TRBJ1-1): DTGVSQNPRHKITKRGQNVTFRCDPISEHNRLYWYRQTLGQGPEFLTYFQNEAQLEKSRLLSDRFSAERPKGSFSTLEIQRTEQGDSAMYLCASSPGGLGAFFGQGTRLTVV.

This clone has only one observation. In DNA, the CDR3 is TGTGCCAGCAGCTTGGTACAAAACCAAGAGACCCAGTACTTC. Translated, it gives CASSLVQNQETQYF. The chain carries TRBV11-1 and TRBJ2-5; D gene ambiguous. Germline-derived CDR1 and CDR2 are SGHAT and FQDESV (reference sequence). The CDR3 has 14 amino acids. The V end lost 3 bases, the J end lost 0 bases, and 8 bases lay between the germline ends. Drawing the rest from reference TRBV11-1 and TRBJ2-5, the complete variable domain is EAEVAQSPRYKITEKSQAVAFWCDPISGHATLYWYRQILGQGPELLVQFQDESVVDDSQLPKDRFSAERLKGVDSTLKIQPAELGDSAMYLCASSLVQNQETQYFGPGTRLLVL.

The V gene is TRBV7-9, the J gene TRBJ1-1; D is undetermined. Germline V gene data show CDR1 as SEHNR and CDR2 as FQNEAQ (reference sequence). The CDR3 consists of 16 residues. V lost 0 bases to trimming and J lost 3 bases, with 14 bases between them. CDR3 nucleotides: TGTGCCAGCAGCTTAGCCGGGGAATCAAGGGACACTGAAGCTTTCTTT. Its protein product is CASSLAGESRDTEAFF.

CDR3 residues: CASSLVGQGAGQPQHF. CDR3 bases: TGCGCCAGCAGCTTGGTGGGACAGGGGGCCGGGCAGCCCCAGCATTTT. The chain has TRBV5-1 and TRBJ1-5; TRBD1 matches at 12 bases. The junction had 5 bases not matched to a gene; V was cut back by 0 bases and J by 7 bases. CDR1 is SGHRS, CDR2 YFSETQ, per germline. The CDR3 has 16 amino acids.

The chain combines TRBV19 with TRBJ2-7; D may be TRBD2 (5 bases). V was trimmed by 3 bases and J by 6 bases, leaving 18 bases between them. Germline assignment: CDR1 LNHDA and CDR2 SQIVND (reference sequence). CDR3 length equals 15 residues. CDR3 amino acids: CASSIRSGVGVEQYF. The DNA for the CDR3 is TGTGCCAGTAGTATCCGCTCCGGGGTTGGTGTCGAGCAGTACTTC.

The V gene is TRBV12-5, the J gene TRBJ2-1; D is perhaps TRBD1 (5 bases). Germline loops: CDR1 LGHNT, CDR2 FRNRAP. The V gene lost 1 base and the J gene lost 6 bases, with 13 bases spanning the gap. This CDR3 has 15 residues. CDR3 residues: CASGLALLQGNEQFF. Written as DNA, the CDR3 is TGTGCTAGTGGTTTGGCACTCCTTCAGGGCAATGAGCAGTTCTTC. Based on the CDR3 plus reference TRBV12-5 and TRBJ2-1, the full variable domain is DARVTQTPRHKVTEMGQEVTMRCQPILGHNTVFWYRQTMMQGLELLAYFRNRAPLDDSGMPKDRFSAEMPDATLATLKIQPSEPRDSAVYFCASGLALLQGNEQFFGPGTRLTVL.

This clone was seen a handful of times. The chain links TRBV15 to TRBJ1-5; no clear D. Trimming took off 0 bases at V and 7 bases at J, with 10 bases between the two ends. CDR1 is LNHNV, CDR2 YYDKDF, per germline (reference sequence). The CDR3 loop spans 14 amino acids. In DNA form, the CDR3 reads TGTGCCACCAGCAGAGATATTGTCGGGCAGCCCCAGCATTTT. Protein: CATSRDIVGQPQHF.

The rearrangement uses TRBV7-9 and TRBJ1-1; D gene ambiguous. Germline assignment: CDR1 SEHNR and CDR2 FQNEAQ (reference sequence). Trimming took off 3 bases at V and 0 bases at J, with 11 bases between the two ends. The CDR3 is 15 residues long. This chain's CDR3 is CASSFSETMNTEAFF. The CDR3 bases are TGTGCCAGCAGCTTTAGCGAGACAATGAACACTGAAGCTTTCTTT.

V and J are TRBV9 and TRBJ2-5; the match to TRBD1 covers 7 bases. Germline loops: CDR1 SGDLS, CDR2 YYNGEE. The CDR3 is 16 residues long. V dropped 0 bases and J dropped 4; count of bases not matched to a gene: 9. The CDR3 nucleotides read TGTGCCAGCAGCGTAGTTCCCGGACAGGATATAGAGACCCAGTACTTC. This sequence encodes CASSVVPGQDIETQYF.

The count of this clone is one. The CDR3 is CASSLRSGYYEQYF. CDR3 DNA: TGCGCCAGCAGCTTGAGAAGCGGGTACTACGAGCAGTACTTC. The J gene is TRBJ2-7, the V gene TRBV5-1; weak D call: TRBD2 (6 bases). Trimming pared 1 base from V and 3 bases from J, leaving 11 bases between. The CDR3 is 14 residues long. Per germline, CDR1 SGHRS and CDR2 YFSETQ. The whole variable domain, filled in from reference TRBV5-1 and TRBJ2-7, reads KAGVTQTPRYLIKTRGQQVTLSCSPISGHRSVSWYQQTPGQGLQFLFEYFSETQRNKGNFPGRFSGRQFSNSRSEMNVSTLELGDSALYLCASSLRSGYYEQYFGPGTRLTVT.

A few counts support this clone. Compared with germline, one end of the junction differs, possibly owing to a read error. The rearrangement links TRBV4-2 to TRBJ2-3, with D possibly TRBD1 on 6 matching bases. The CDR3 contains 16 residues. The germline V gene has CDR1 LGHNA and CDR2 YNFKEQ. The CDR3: CASSQVTGRNPTNPNF. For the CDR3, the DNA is TGTGCCAGCAGCCAAGTCACAGGGCGAAACCCAACCAACCCTAATTTT.

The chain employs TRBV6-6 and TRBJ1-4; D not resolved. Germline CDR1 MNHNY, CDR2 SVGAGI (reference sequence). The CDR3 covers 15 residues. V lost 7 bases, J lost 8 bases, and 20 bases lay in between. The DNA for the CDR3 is TGTGCCAGCACCTCAGCCCAGGCCGGAGGCGAAAAACTGTTTTTT. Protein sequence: CASTSAQAGGEKLFF.

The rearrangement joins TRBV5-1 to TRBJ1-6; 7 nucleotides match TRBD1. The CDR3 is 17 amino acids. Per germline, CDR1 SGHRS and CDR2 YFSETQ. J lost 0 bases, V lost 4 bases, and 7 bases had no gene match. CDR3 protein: CASSLGQPSSYNSPLHF. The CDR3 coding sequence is TGCGCCAGCAGCCTGGGACAGCCAAGCTCCTATAATTCACCCCTCCACTTT. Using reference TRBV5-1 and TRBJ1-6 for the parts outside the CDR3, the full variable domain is KAGVTQTPRYLIKTRGQQVTLSCSPISGHRSVSWYQQTPGQGLQFLFEYFSETQRNKGNFPGRFSGRQFSNSRSEMNVSTLELGDSALYLCASSLGQPSSYNSPLHFGNGTRLTVT.

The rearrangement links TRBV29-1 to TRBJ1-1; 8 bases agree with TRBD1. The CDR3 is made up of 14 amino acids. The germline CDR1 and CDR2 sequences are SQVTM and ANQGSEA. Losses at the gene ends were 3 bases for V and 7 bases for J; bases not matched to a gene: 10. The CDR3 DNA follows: TGCAGCGTTGAGAACAGGGGGAAACGTATTGAAGCTTTCTTT. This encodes CSVENRGKRIEAFF.